The 15 T cell receptor beta chains below come from one sample, sequenced in a study of CD8 T cells in ankylosing spondylitis. Each CDR3 protein is one row after TCRdb ran MiXCR on the 5' RACE reads. The repertoire holds approximately 350,000 distinct CDR3 sequences, with 20% to 25% as singletons. Sequences were obtained from blood, either unsorted or a sorted T cell fraction (not recorded which). All receptors come from a male donor with ankylosing spondylitis or in good health (not recorded which).

This clonotype turned up a few times. The chain couples TRBV12-3 or TRBV12-4 to TRBJ1-1, with unresolved D. The CDR3 spans 13 residues. The germline V and J ends were trimmed by 5 bases and 2 bases, with 9 bases remaining between them. The CDR3 reads CASSGRPNTEAFF. In nucleotides, the CDR3 is TGTGCCAGCAGTGGCCGACCCAACACTGAAGCTTTCTTT.

This clonotype was detected a few times. V usage is TRBV5-6 and J usage is TRBJ2-1; 10 nucleotides align to TRBD2. CDR3 size: 14 residues. The J segment lost 7 bases and the V segment lost 4 bases, leaving 5 bases of the junction unmatched. Germline CDR1 SGHDT, CDR2 YYEEEE. The CDR3 nucleotides read TGTGCCAGCAGCCAAGCAGCGGGGGGGAATGAGCAGTTCTTC. Translating it yields CASSQAAGGNEQFF.

This clonotype has only a few counts. The chain has TRBV7-8 and TRBJ2-5; weak D call: TRBD1 (6 bases). V lost 10 bases, J lost 0 bases, and 12 bases lay in between. This CDR3 is built from 13 residues. The germline V gene has CDR1 SGHVS and CDR2 FQNEAQ. DNA for the CDR3: TGTGCCATCTTAAGACAGGACCAAGAGACCCAGTACTTC. It yields the protein CAILRQDQETQYF.

This clonotype was recorded a few times. The V and J genes are TRBV6-6 and TRBJ2-7, with D tentatively TRBD1 or TRBD2 (6 bases each). Germline loops: CDR1 MNHNY, CDR2 SVGAGI (reference sequence). CDR3 size: 11 residues. V was cut by 9 bases and J by 6 bases, with 12 bases left in between. In DNA form, the CDR3 reads TGTGCCAGTTCGGGGGCTAGCGAGCAGTACTTC. Protein sequence: CASSGASEQYF.

The rearrangement uses TRBV4-2 and TRBJ2-1; 10 nucleotides align to TRBD2. CDR1 is LGHNA, CDR2 YNFKEQ, per germline. Unmatched junction bases numbered 14, after V lost 2 bases and J lost 7 bases. The CDR3 is made up of 18 amino acids. CDR3 in amino acids: CASSQSYSSGGAVNEQFF. The CDR3 DNA reads TGTGCCAGCAGCCAATCCTACTCCAGCGGGGGGGCAGTGAATGAGCAGTTCTTC.

The rearrangement joins TRBV12-3 or TRBV12-4 to TRBJ2-7, with 10 bases matching TRBD2. CDR3 length: 15 amino acids. Unmatched junction bases numbered 8, after V lost 3 bases and J lost 6 bases. The CDR3 region has the DNA TGTGCCAGCAGTTTGCTAGCGGGGGAGGGAGGCGAGCAGTACTTC. Amino acid sequence: CASSLLAGEGGEQYF.

The rearrangement joins TRBV18 to TRBJ2-5; 9 positions match TRBD1. V was pared by 2 bases and J by 5 bases, with 6 bases of the junction left unmatched. This CDR3 is 15 amino acids long. Germline V gene sequence: CDR1 KGHSH, CDR2 LQKENI. CDR3 sequence reads: CASSPGQGSLETQYF. The DNA for the CDR3 is TGTGCCAGCTCACCAGGACAGGGGAGTTTGGAGACCCAGTACTTC.

The sample holds a few counts of this clonotype. The chain has TRBV20-1 and TRBJ2-7; 8 nucleotides match TRBD2. The V and J ends lost 0 bases and 7 bases, in that order; junction bases with no gene match: 5. The germline CDR1 and CDR2 sequences are DFQATT and SNEGSKA (reference sequence). This CDR3 comprises 13 residues. The CDR3 spells CSARERTSREQYF. For the CDR3, the DNA is TGCAGTGCTAGAGAACGGACTAGCCGGGAGCAGTACTTC.

This clonotype turned up a few times. The chain uses TRBV30 and TRBJ2-1; 7 bases line up with TRBD2. This CDR3 has 11 residues. Germline V gene lookup returns CDR1 GTSNPN and CDR2 SVGIG (reference sequence). Unmatched junction bases numbered 1, after V lost 2 bases and J lost 9 bases. The CDR3 reads CAWSTGGEQFF. For the CDR3, the DNA is TGTGCCTGGAGTACGGGGGGTGAGCAGTTCTTC.

The V gene is TRBV29-1, the J gene TRBJ2-1; 7 nucleotides align to TRBD1. CDR1 is SQVTM, CDR2 ANQGSEA, per germline. Germline trimming cut 2 bases from V and 3 bases from J; bases unmatched to any gene: 4. The CDR3 length is 14 residues. The CDR3 loop is CSVESGTDYNEQFF. CDR3 bases: TGCAGCGTTGAATCAGGGACAGACTACAATGAGCAGTTCTTC.

This clonotype has a handful of counts. The chain links TRBV15 to TRBJ2-2; D gene uncertain. V shed 0 bases and J shed 8 bases, with 10 bases lying between them. The germline gives CDR1 LNHNV, CDR2 YYDKDF (reference sequence). The CDR3 spans 14 residues. The CDR3 bases are TGTGCCACCAGCAGAGATGGACGGGTTGGGGAGCTGTTTTTT. Residues: CATSRDGRVGELFF.

This chain links TRBV28 with TRBJ1-2; D is unclear. This CDR3 is built from 13 residues. CDR1 is MDHEN, CDR2 SYDVKM, per germline. V lost 6 bases and J lost 4, with 12 bases in between. CDR3 sequence (DNA): TGTGCCAGCAGGGTGGACGGAAGCTATGGCTACACCTTC. Its translation: CASRVDGSYGYTF.

This chain uses TRBV28 with TRBJ2-6, with D possibly being TRBD1 (6 bases). Trimming removed 5 bases from V and 2 bases from J, with 13 bases in between. This CDR3 region has 16 residues. CDR1 is MDHEN, CDR2 SYDVKM, per germline. CDR3 coding DNA: TGTGCCAGCAGTCGGGACAAACCTACTGGGGCCAACGTCCTGACTTTC. This sequence encodes CASSRDKPTGANVLTF.

This clonotype was seen only a few times. J is TRBJ2-3 and V is TRBV3-1; D is possibly TRBD2 (6 bases). CDR3 length: 14 residues. The V end was cut by 7 bases, the J end by 6 bases, with 17 bases between. The germline CDR1 and CDR2 sequences are LGHDT and YNNKEL (reference sequence). The CDR3 coding sequence is TGTGCCAGCACCGCTCGGGCGGGGTGGGATACGCAGTATTTT. It translates to CASTARAGWDTQYF.

This sequence joins TRBV30 and TRBJ2-7, with 9 bases matching TRBD1. J gave up 2 bases and V 0 bases, and 5 bases lay outside the gene matches. CDR3 size: 15 residues. The germline CDR1 and CDR2 sequences are GTSNPN and SVGIG (reference sequence). CDR3 amino acids: CAWSVGTGLTYEQYF. In DNA form, the CDR3 reads TGTGCCTGGAGTGTAGGGACAGGGTTGACCTACGAGCAGTACTTC.